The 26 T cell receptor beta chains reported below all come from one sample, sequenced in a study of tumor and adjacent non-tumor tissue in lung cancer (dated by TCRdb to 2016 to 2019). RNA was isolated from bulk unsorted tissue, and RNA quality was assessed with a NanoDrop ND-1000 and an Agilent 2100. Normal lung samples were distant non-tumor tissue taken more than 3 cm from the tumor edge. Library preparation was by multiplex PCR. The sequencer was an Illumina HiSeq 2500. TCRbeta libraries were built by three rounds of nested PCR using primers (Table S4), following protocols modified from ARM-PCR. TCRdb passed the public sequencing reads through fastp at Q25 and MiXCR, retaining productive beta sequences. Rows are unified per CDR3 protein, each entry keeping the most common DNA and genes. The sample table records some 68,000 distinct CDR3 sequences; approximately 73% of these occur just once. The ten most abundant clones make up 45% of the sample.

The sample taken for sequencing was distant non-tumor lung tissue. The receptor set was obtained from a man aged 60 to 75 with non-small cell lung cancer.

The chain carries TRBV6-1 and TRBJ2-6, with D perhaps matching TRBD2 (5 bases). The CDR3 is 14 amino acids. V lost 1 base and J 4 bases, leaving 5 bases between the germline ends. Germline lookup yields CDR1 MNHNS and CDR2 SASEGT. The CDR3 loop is CASSEGGGANVLTF. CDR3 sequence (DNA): TGTGCCAGCAGTGAAGGAGGGGGGGCCAACGTCCTGACTTTC.

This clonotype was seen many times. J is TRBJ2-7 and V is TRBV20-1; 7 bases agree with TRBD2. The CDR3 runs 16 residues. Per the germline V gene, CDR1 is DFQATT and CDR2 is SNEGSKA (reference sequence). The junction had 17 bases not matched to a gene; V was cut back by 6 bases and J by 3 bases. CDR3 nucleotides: TGCAGTGCCACATCTTTGACTCAGCGGGACCTCTACGAGCAGTACTTC. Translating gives CSATSLTQRDLYEQYF.

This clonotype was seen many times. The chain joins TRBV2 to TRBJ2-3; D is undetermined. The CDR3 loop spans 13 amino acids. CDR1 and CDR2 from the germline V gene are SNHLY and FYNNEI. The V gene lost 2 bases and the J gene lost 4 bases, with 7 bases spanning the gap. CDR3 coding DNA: TGTGCCAGCAGTGAATATGGAGCAGATACGCAGTATTTT. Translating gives CASSEYGADTQYF. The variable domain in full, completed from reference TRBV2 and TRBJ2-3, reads EPEVTQTPSHQVTQMGQEVILRCVPISNHLYFYWYRQILGQKVEFLVSFYNNEISEKSEIFDDQFSVERPDGSNFTLKIRSTKLEDSAMYFCASSEYGADTQYFGPGTRLTVL.

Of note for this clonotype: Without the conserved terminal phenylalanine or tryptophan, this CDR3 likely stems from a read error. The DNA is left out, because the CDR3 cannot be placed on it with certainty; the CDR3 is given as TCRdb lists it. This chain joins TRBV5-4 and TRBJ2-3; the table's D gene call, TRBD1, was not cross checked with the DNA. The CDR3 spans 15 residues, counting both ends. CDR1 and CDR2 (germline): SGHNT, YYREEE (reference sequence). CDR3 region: CASSLENRGGDTQYL.

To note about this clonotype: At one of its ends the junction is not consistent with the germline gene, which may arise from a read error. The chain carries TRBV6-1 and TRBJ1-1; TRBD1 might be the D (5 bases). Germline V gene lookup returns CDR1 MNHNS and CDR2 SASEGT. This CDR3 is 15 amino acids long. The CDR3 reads CASTLRFPGPTEAFF. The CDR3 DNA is TGTGCCAGCACCCTTCGTTTCCCAGGGCCCACTGAAGCCTTCTTT.

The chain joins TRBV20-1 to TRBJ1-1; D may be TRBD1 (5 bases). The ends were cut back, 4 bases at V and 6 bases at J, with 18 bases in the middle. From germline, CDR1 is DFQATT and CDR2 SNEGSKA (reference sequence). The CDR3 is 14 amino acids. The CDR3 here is CSANYGGGVAEAFF. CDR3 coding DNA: TGCAGTGCTAACTACGGGGGAGGGGTAGCTGAAGCTTTCTTT.

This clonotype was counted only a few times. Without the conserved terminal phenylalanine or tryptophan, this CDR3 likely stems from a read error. The CDR3 coding sequence is TGTGCCAGCAGCCCCATCGAGCGGGAGCCGGGCGATACGCAGTATTAT. As protein: CASSPIEREPGDTQYY. J is TRBJ2-3 and V is TRBV5-4; 8 nucleotides align to TRBD2. Trimming took 4 bases from V and 6 from J; bases not matched to a gene: 13. The CDR3 has 16 amino acids. Germline values: CDR1 SGHNT, CDR2 YYREEE (reference sequence).

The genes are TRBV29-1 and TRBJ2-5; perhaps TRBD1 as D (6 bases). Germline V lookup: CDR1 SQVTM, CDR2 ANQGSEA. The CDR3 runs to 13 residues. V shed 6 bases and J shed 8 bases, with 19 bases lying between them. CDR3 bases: TGCAGCGTAGAGGACAGATACCAAAAAACCCAGTACTTC. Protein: CSVEDRYQKTQYF. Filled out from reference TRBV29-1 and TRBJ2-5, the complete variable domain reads SAVISQKPSRDICQRGTSLTIQCQVDSQVTMMFWYRQQPGQSLTLIATANQGSEATYESGFVIDKFPISRPNLTFSTLTVSNMSPEDSSIYLCSVEDRYQKTQYFGPGTRLLVL.

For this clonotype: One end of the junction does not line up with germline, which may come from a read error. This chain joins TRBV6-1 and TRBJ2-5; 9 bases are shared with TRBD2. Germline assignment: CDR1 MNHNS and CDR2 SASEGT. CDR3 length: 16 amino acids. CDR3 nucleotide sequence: TGTGCCAGCAGCGAGGTAGCGGGAGTGCGTGTAGAGGCCCAGTACTTC. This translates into CASSEVAGVRVEAQYF.

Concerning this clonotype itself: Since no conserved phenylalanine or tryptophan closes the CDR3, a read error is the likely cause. Written as DNA, the CDR3 is TGCAACGTTGACCCCGAGGGCTCTGGAAACACCATATATTCT. The encoded protein is CNVDPEGSGNTIYS. The V and J genes are TRBV29-1 and TRBJ1-3; D call uncertain. The CDR3 extends over 14 amino acids. Germline V CDR1 and CDR2: SQVTM, ANQGSEA.

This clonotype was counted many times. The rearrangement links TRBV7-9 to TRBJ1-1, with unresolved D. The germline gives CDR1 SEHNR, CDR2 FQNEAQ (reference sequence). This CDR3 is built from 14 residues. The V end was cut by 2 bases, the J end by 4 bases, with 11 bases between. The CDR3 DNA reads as TGTGCCAGCAGCTTATTGGTGGGAGGCACTGAAGCTTTCTTT. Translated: CASSLLVGGTEAFF.

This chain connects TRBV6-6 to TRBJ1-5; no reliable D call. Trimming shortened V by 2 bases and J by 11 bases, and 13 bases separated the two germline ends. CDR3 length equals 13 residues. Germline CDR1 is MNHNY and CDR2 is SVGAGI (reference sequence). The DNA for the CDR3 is TGTGCCAGCAGTTACGACAAAGGCACGTCCCAGCATTTT. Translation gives CASSYDKGTSQHF.

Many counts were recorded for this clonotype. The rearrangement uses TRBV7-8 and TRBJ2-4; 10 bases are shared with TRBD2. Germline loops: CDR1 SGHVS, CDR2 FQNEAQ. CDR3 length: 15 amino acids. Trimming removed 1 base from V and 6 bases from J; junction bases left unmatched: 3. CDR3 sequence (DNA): TGTGCCAGCAGCTTAGTTACTAGCGGGGTAAACATTCAGTACTTC. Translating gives CASSLVTSGVNIQYF. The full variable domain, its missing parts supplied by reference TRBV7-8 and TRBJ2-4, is GAGVSQSPRYKVAKRGQDVALRCDPISGHVSLFWYQQALGQGPEFLTYFQNEAQLDKSGLPSDRFFAERPEGSVSTLKIQRTQQEDSAVYLCASSLVTSGVNIQYFGAGTRLSVL.

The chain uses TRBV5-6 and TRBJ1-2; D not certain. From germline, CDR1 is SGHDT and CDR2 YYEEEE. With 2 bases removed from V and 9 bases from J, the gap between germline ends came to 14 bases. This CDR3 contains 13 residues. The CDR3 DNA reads TGTGCCAGCAGCTTCAGTAGGTGGTCTTGCTACACCTTC. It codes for CASSFSRWSCYTF.

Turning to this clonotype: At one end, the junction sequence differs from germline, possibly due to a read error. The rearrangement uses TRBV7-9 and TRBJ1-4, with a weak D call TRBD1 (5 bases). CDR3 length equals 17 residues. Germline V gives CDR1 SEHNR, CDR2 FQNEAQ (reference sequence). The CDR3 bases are TGTGCCAGTAGCTTAGACGGGGGGTTCCCAACTAGTGAAAAATTGTTTTTT. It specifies CASSLDGGFPTSEKLFF.

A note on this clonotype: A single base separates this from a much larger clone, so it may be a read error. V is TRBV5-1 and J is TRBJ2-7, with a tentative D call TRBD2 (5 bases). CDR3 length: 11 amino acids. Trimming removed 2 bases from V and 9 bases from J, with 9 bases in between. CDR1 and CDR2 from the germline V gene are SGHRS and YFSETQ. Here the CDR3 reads CASSFEGGQYF. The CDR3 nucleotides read TGCGCCAGCAGCTTTGAGGGCGGGCAGTACTTC. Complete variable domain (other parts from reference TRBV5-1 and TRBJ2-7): KAGVTQTPRYLIKTRGQQVTLSCSPISGHRSVSWYQQTPGQGLQFLFEYFSETQRNKGNFPGRFSGRQFSNSRSEMNVSTLELGDSALYLCASSFEGGQYFGPGTRLTVT.

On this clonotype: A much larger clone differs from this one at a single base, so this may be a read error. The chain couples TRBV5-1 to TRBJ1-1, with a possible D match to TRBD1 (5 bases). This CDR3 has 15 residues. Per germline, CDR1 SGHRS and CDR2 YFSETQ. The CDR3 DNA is TGCGCCATCAGCTGGGACGGAGACATGAACACTGAAGCTTTCTTT. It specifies CAISWDGDMNTEAFF.

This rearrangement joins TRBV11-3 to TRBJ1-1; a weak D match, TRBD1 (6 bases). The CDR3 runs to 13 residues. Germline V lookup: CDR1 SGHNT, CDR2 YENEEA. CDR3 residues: CASVARGDGKAFF. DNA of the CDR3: TGTGCAAGCGTGGCCAGGGGAGATGGGAAAGCTTTCTTT.

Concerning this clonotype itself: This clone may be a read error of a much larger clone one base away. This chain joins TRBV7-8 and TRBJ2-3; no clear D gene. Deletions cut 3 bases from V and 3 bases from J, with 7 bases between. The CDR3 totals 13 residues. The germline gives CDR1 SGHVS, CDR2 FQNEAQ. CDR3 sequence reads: CASSFNGTDTQYF. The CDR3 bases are TGTGCCAGCAGCTTTAATGGAACAGATACGCAGTATTTT.

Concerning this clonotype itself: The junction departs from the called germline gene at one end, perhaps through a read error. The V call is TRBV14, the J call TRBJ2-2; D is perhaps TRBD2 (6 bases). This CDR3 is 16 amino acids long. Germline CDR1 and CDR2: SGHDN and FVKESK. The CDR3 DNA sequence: TGTGCCAGCAGCCAAGATGGGCTAGCGTTCACCGGGGAGCTGCTTTTT. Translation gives CASSQDGLAFTGELLF. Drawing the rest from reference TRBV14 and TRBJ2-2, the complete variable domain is EAGVTQFPSHSVIEKGQTVTLRCDPISGHDNLYWYRRVMGKEIKFLLHFVKESKQDESGMPNNRFLAERTGGTYSTLKVQPAELEDSGVYFCASSQDGLAFTGELLFGEGSRLTVL.

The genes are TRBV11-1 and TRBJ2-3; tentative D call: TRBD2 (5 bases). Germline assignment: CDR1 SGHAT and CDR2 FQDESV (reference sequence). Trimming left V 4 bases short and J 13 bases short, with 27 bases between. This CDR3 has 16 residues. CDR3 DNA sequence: TGTGCCAGCAGCTCCGGGCTAGCTGATAGCACAGATATAAAGTATTTT. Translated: CASSSGLADSTDIKYF.

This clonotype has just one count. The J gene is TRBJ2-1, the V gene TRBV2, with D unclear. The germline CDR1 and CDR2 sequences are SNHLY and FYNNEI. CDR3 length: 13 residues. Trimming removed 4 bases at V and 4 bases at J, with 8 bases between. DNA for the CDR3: TGTGCCAGCAGTGCGCGGATTTACAATGAGCAGTTCTTC. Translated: CASSARIYNEQFF.

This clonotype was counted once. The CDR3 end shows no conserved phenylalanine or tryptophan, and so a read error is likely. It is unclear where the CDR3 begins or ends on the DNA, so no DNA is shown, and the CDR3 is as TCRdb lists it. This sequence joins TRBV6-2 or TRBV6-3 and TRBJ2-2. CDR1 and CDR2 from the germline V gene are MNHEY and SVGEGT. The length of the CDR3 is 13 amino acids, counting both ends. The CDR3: CASSYSYTGELFL.

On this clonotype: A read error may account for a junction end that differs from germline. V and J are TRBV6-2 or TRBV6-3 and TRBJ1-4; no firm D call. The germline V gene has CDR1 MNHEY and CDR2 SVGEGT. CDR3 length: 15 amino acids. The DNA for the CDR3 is TGTGTCAGCATTTACTACGTTGGACCCCAAGAAAAACTGTTTTTT. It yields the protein CVSIYYVGPQEKLFF.

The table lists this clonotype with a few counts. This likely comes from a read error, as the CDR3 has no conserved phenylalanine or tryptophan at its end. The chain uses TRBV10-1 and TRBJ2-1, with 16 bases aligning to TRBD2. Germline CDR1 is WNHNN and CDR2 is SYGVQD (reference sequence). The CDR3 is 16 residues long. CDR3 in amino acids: CANSPGTSGRGNEQFI. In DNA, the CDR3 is TGCGCCAACAGTCCCGGGACTAGCGGGAGGGGCAATGAGCAGTTCATC.

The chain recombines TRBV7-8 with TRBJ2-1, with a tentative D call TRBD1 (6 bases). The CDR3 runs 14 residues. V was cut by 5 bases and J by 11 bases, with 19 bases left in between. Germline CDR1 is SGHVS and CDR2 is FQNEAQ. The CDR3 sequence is CASSPLSHRDKQFF. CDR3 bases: TGTGCCAGCAGCCCGCTTAGTCACAGGGATAAGCAGTTCTTC.